Detailed here is one T cell receptor beta chain. The antigen remains unidentified. The data were taken from a study of post-analysis software for immune sequencing data. Study context: Secondary progressive, relapsing-remitting and progressive-relapsing multiple sclerosis were among the included disease courses. Points from the study as a whole: Batch-mates among the samples co-clustered strongly by F measure. Five or six TRBV segments, TRBV5-6, TRBV5-1 and TRBV20-1 among them, were found more frequent in patients than controls. Significantly decreased normalized Chao1 diversity was recorded for multiple sclerosis patients relative to controls.

V trimming: 3 bases; J trimming: 1 base; junction bases outside the gene matches: 1. CDR3 length: 16 residues. From germline, CDR1 is LGHDT and CDR2 YNNKEL (reference sequence). Prepared libraries of TCR beta cDNA carried unique molecular identifiers. Input of roughly 0.85 to 11 million T cells yielded roughly 0.5 million cDNA molecules. From the PCR reads, TCRdb called clonotypes with MiXCR, one entry per CDR3 protein. This table holds some 370,000 distinct CDR3 sequences, about a third found once. Source material: blood. The chain recombines TRBV3-1 with TRBJ2-2; TRBD2 matches at 11 bases. This sequence was found in a girl between 10 and 17 years old with multiple sclerosis. CDR3 sequence (DNA): TGTGCCAGCAGCCAGGGACTAGCGGTGAACACCGGGGAGCTGTTTTTT. Translation gives CASSQGLAVNTGELFF.